This T cell receptor (beta chain) was obtained from a study of blood T cell repertoires in COVID-19. Study-level background: Nucleic acid was either cDNA or gDNA, and it came from T cells, B-cell-depleted T cells, or PBMCs.

This CDR3 is 13 amino acids long. Germline CDR1 is SEHNR and CDR2 is FQNEAQ (reference sequence). V lost 5 bases, J lost 2 bases, and 9 bases lay in between. This study enrolled people aged about 18 to 95 from around 26 US geographic areas. Original data processing: Researchers report that nucleated cell counts were estimated from reference gene primer amplification. Assay: immunoSEQ multiplex PCR; the TCRdb copy retains only in-frame clones and omits some. V and J calls and clone size are copied from that table; D and trimming were computed from the DNA. This sample yields 400,000 or so clones, of which over 75% are seen a single time; approximately 1.8% belongs to the top ten.

Sequencing used PBMCs or T cells enriched from blood (not recorded which). The sequence derives from a middle-aged man in a cohort exposed to, infected with or recovered from COVID-19 (not recorded which). The rearrangement joins TRBV7-9 to TRBJ1-2, with D tentatively TRBD1 (6 bases). The CDR3 nucleotides read TGTGCCAGCAGCCTACAGGGAAACTATGGCTACACCTTC. It codes for CASSLQGNYGYTF.